The 11 T cell receptor beta chains below come from one sample, sequenced in a study of long-term antiretroviral therapy in people with HIV. The assay used was immunoSEQ (version v3.0), run at survey level. The table came from immunoSEQ multiplex PCR; TCRdb's copy has only in-frame clones and leaves some out. The repertoire includes more than 20,000 clones, around 84% of them detected once, and 3.5% to 5.5% sits in the top ten. Sequencing used unsorted PBMCs, obtained 1.3 years after starting antiretroviral therapy. The receptor set was obtained from a man aged 55 to 70 with HIV.

This chain joins TRBV5-1 and TRBJ2-3; the match to TRBD2 covers 8 bases. Germline V lookup: CDR1 SGHRS, CDR2 YFSETQ. The J segment lost 4 bases and the V segment lost 2 bases, leaving 6 bases of the junction unmatched. The CDR3 runs 15 residues. CDR3 nucleotides: TGCGCCAGCAGCTTCCTCGGGGGGGCCCCAGATACGCAGTATTTT. Amino acid sequence: CASSFLGGAPDTQYF.

This clone was found once. The chain recombines TRBV10-2 with TRBJ1-2; possible D gene TRBD1, 5 bases. CDR1 and CDR2 (germline): WSHSY, SAAADI. The CDR3 runs 13 residues. Deletions cut 5 bases from V and 4 bases from J, with 11 bases between. CDR3 nucleotides: TGCGCCAGCAGTAGTCAGGGAGGCTATGGCTACACCTTC. It is translated as CASSSQGGYGYTF.

The J gene is TRBJ2-7, the V gene TRBV5-6; no firm D call. V was shortened by 7 bases and J by 9 bases, with 23 bases between the two germline ends. CDR3 length equals 14 residues. Germline V gene lookup returns CDR1 SGHDT and CDR2 YYEEEE. The CDR3 DNA reads TGTGCCAGCTTACCAAGCCGGGCCGGAGTTGTGCAGTACTTC. Translating gives CASLPSRAGVVQYF.

V gene TRBV7-2 combines with J gene TRBJ2-5; unclear D gene. Per germline, CDR1 SGHTA and CDR2 FQGNSA. This CDR3 contains 13 residues. The V gene lost 2 bases and the J gene lost 4 bases, with 8 bases spanning the gap. CDR3 DNA: TGTGCCAGCAGCTTATCACTGGGAGAGACCCAGTACTTC. Its protein is CASSLSLGETQYF.

The gene calls are TRBV18 and TRBJ1-2, with 10 positions matching TRBD1. With V trimmed by 2 bases and J by 3 bases, 6 bases remained unmatched. Per the germline V gene, CDR1 is KGHSH and CDR2 is LQKENI. CDR3 length equals 16 residues. CDR3 in DNA: TGTGCCAGCTCACCAAATGCCGGGACAGGGGACTATGGCTACACCTTC. Amino acid sequence: CASSPNAGTGDYGYTF.

The CDR3 loop reads CASTWTGASQPQHF. CDR3 bases: TGTGCCAGCACCTGGACAGGGGCAAGTCAGCCCCAGCATTTT. This chain uses TRBV6-1 with TRBJ1-5, with 9 bases fitting TRBD1. Germline V gene data show CDR1 as MNHNS and CDR2 as SASEGT. The CDR3 totals 14 residues. The junction had 7 bases not matched to a gene; V was cut back by 7 bases and J by 6 bases.

This clone appeared a single time. The chain uses TRBV18 and TRBJ1-3; a possible D gene is TRBD1 (5 bases). The CDR3 runs 17 residues. Looked up from germline, CDR1 is KGHSH and CDR2 is LQKENI. The V end lost 2 bases, the J end lost 1 base, and 15 bases lay between the germline ends. This CDR3 is CASSPAIGASSGNTIYF. CDR3 nucleotides: TGTGCCAGCTCACCAGCGATCGGGGCTTCGTCTGGAAACACCATATATTTT.

The rearrangement uses TRBV18 and TRBJ2-2, with TRBD1 matching over 12 bases. The CDR3 loop spans 17 amino acids. The germline V gene has CDR1 KGHSH and CDR2 LQKENI. After removal of 1 base from V and 5 bases from J, the junction contained 5 bases not matched to a gene. The CDR3 loop reads CASSPQGQGAITGELFF. DNA for the CDR3: TGTGCCAGCTCACCACAGGGACAGGGGGCGATTACCGGGGAGCTGTTTTTT.

A few counts support this clone. V gene TRBV7-9 combines with J gene TRBJ2-2; no definite D call. CDR1 SEHNR and CDR2 FQNEAQ come from the germline V gene (reference sequence). The CDR3 contains 13 residues. The V end was cut by 1 base, the J end by 6 bases, with 6 bases between. This CDR3 is CASSLDTSGELFF. DNA of the CDR3: TGTGCCAGCAGCTTAGATACGTCCGGGGAGCTGTTTTTT.

The chain recombines TRBV11-3 with TRBJ2-1; 8 positions match TRBD1. Germline V gene data show CDR1 as SGHNT and CDR2 as YENEEA. The trim removed 4 bases at V and 2 bases at J, leaving 4 bases unmatched. The CDR3 is 15 amino acids. CDR3 amino acids: CASSSQGAPYNEQFF. As DNA, the CDR3 is TGTGCCAGCAGCTCCCAGGGGGCGCCCTACAATGAGCAGTTCTTC. Full variable domain (missing parts from reference TRBV11-3 and TRBJ2-1): EAGVVQSPRYKIIEKKQPVAFWCNPISGHNTLYWYLQNLGQGPELLIRYENEEAVDDSQLPKDRFSAERLKGVDSTLKIQPAELGDSAVYLCASSSQGAPYNEQFFGPGTRLTVL.

The chain links TRBV5-6 to TRBJ1-2, with D maybe TRBD1 (5 bases). V was cut by 2 bases and J by 4 bases, with 12 bases left in between. The germline V gene encodes CDR1 SGHDT and CDR2 YYEEEE. There are 14 residues in the CDR3. CDR3 loop: CASSFQTGGYGYTF. Here the CDR3 DNA reads TGTGCCAGCAGCTTTCAGACGGGGGGCTATGGCTACACCTTC. The full variable domain, completed using reference TRBV5-6 and TRBJ1-2, is DAGVTQSPTHLIKTRGQQVTLRCSPKSGHDTVSWYQQALGQGPQFIFQYYEEEERQRGNFPDRFSGHQFPNYSSELNVNALLLGDSALYLCASSFQTGGYGYTFGSGTRLTVV.